Listed below are T cell receptor beta chains from one sample, sequenced in a study of OX40 agonist ivuxolimab in advanced cancers. The method was immunoSEQ multiplex PCR; TCRdb's version includes in-frame clones alone and lacks a portion of them. Here the sample spans 120,000 or so clones, over 85% being singletons. The source material was CD4+ or CD8+ T cells sorted from blood, sampled in a trial of the OX40 agonist ivuxolimab. Receptor source: an adult with an advanced solid tumor such as melanoma, head and neck, liver or kidney cancer. The CDR3 runs from the conserved cysteine through the conserved F or W. D genes are given only for firm matches. The listing skips clone size in some rows; elsewhere it reads once, few, many or a size class.

v_gene	len	d_gene	j_gene	abundance	CDR3aa	CDR3nt
TRBV18	15	TRBD1	TRBJ1-1	NA	CASSLRDRDSAEAFF	TGTGCCAGCTCACTCCGGGACAGGGATTCCGCTGAAGCTTTCTTT
TRBV7-3	17	TRBD1	TRBJ2-2	NA	CASSLTGQGFSTGELFF	TGTGCCAGCAGCTTAACGGGACAGGGGTTTTCCACCGGGGAGCTGTTTTTT
TRBV5-1	15	TRBD1	TRBJ1-2	NA	CASREAGQENYGYTF	TGCGCCAGCAGGGAGGCAGGACAGGAGAACTATGGCTACACCTTC
TRBV2	15	TRBD2	TRBJ2-3	NA	CASSELAGGGDTQYF	TGTGCCAGCAGTGAACTAGCGGGAGGAGGAGATACGCAGTATTTT
TRBV5-8	13	NA	TRBJ1-5	NA	CASRGQTNQPQHF	TGTGCCAGCCGAGGACAGACAAATCAGCCCCAGCATTTT
TRBV7-2	17	NA	TRBJ2-6	NA	CASSLAVTSSGANVLTF	TGTGCCAGCAGCTTAGCGGTTACTAGCTCTGGGGCCAACGTCCTGACTTTC
TRBV5-1	14	TRBD1	TRBJ1-1	NA	CASSLGQGGTEAFF	TGCGCCAGCAGCTTGGGTCAGGGGGGCACTGAAGCTTTCTTT
TRBV6-6	14	NA	TRBJ2-5	NA	CASSYEGIRETQYF	TGTGCCAGCAGTTACGAGGGGATAAGAGAGACCCAGTACTTC
TRBV4-2	16	NA	TRBJ2-7	NA	CASSQDAGTSTYEQYF	TGTGCCAGCAGCCAAGATGCCGGGACTTCTACCTACGAGCAGTACTTC
TRBV11-3	15	NA	TRBJ2-3	NA	CASSLGPQSTDTQYF	TGTGCCAGCAGCTTAGGACCACAGAGCACAGATACGCAGTATTTT
TRBV2	14	TRBD1	TRBJ1-5	NA	CASTETGFNQPQHF	TGTGCCAGCACTGAGACAGGGTTCAATCAGCCCCAGCATTTT
TRBV4-1	15	NA	TRBJ2-5	NA	CASSQDLSRQETQYF	TGCGCCAGCAGCCAAGATCTGTCGCGGCAAGAGACCCAGTACTTC
TRBV5-5	13	NA	TRBJ1-1	NA	CASSLIRASEAFF	TGTGCCAGCAGCTTAATCAGGGCCTCAGAAGCTTTCTTT
TRBV7-9	14	NA	TRBJ2-3	once	CASSITYGTDTQYF	TGTGCCAGCAGCATTACTTATGGCACAGATACGCAGTATTTT
TRBV6-7	13	TRBD1	TRBJ2-7	NA	CARLPGGSYEQYF	TGTGCCAGACTACCAGGGGGCTCCTACGAGCAGTACTTC
TRBV11-1	13	NA	TRBJ2-5	NA	CASSRSVQETQYF	TGTGCCAGCAGTCGGAGTGTCCAAGAGACCCAGTACTTC
TRBV11-3	16	NA	TRBJ2-2	NA	CASSLRRGPGAGELFF	TGTGCCAGCAGCTTGAGGCGGGGCCCGGGGGCCGGGGAGCTGTTTTTT
TRBV25-1	17	TRBD1	TRBJ1-2	once	CASSESGQGAANYGYTF	TGTGCCAGCAGTGAATCGGGACAGGGGGCGGCTAACTATGGCTACACCTTC
TRBV6-4	13	NA	TRBJ1-2	NA	CASRASGNSGYTF	TGTGCCAGCAGAGCCTCAGGGAATTCCGGCTACACCTTC
TRBV11-3	15	NA	TRBJ2-1	NA	CASSLASSGYNEQFF	TGTGCCAGCAGCTTAGCTAGCTCGGGATACAATGAGCAGTTCTTC